One sample yielded the 29 T cell receptor beta chains listed below, sequenced in a study of T cell repertoires in ileal Crohn's disease. The data were produced by immunoSEQ multiplex PCR, yet TCRdb's version contains in-frame clones alone and is incomplete. The repertoire holds 4,000 to 5,000 clones, 74% seen once, with approximately 6.9% in the top ten. The source material was ileal tissue. These receptors came from an adult with Crohn's disease.

The chain carries TRBV27 and TRBJ2-7; 8 bases are shared with TRBD1. Germline assignment: CDR1 MNHEY and CDR2 SMNVEV (reference sequence). This CDR3 comprises 14 residues. J was trimmed by 6 bases and V by 5 bases; bases with no gene match: 9. The CDR3 sequence: CASSIRGRSGEQYF. The CDR3 DNA follows: TGTGCCAGCAGTATCAGGGGGCGCAGTGGCGAGCAGTACTTC.

This clone has a handful of counts. The chain has TRBV5-1 and TRBJ2-2, with no clear D. The V end was cut by 0 bases, the J end by 0 bases, with 9 bases between. In germline, CDR1 is SGHRS, CDR2 YFSETQ. There are 16 residues in the CDR3. Here the CDR3 reads CASSLVSLANTGELFF. The CDR3 DNA reads as TGCGCCAGCAGCTTGGTGTCACTCGCGAACACCGGGGAGCTGTTTTTT. Based on the CDR3 plus reference TRBV5-1 and TRBJ2-2, the full variable domain is KAGVTQTPRYLIKTRGQQVTLSCSPISGHRSVSWYQQTPGQGLQFLFEYFSETQRNKGNFPGRFSGRQFSNSRSEMNVSTLELGDSALYLCASSLVSLANTGELFFGEGSRLTVL.

In DNA form, the CDR3 reads TGTGCCATCAGTGATGACACCAAAGGCACTGAAGCTTTCTTT. Protein: CAISDDTKGTEAFF. The J gene is TRBJ1-1, the V gene TRBV10-3; the D is unclear. CDR3 size: 14 residues. Trimming removed 3 bases from V and 4 bases from J, with 12 bases in between. In germline, CDR1 is ENHRY, CDR2 SYGVKD.

The chain links TRBV18 to TRBJ1-1; D not resolved. Germline V lookup: CDR1 KGHSH, CDR2 LQKENI. CDR3 size: 15 residues. V lost 0 bases and J lost 3, with 11 bases in between. CDR3 sequence: CASSPPGRLDTEAFF. The CDR3, as DNA: TGTGCCAGCTCACCACCTGGCAGGTTAGACACTGAAGCTTTCTTT.

The chain is built from TRBV10-3 and TRBJ2-3; D not certain. Germline V gene sequence: CDR1 ENHRY, CDR2 SYGVKD. The CDR3 has 12 residues. With 4 bases removed from V and 2 bases from J, the gap between germline ends came to 4 bases. CDR3 in DNA: TGTGCCATCAGTGTTAACACAGATACGCAGTATTTT. Translated, it gives CAISVNTDTQYF.

The chain couples TRBV7-8 to TRBJ2-7; TRBD1 aligns across 8 bases. V lost 5 bases and J lost 7; bases outside the gene matches: 7. The CDR3 covers 13 residues. Germline CDR1 is SGHVS and CDR2 is FQNEAQ. The CDR3 sequence is CASSAGTGKEQYF. The CDR3 DNA sequence: TGTGCCAGCAGCGCAGGGACAGGAAAAGAGCAGTACTTC.

This clone was recorded once. This chain links TRBV4-3 with TRBJ2-5; 7 bases match TRBD1. This CDR3 region has 15 residues. CDR1 is LGHNA and CDR2 is YSLEER in the germline V gene. Germline trimming cut 4 bases from V and 5 bases from J; bases unmatched to any gene: 10. CDR3 amino acids: CASSLLGGPFETQYF. The CDR3 DNA sequence: TGCGCCAGCAGCCTGCTAGGGGGCCCGTTCGAGACCCAGTACTTC.

This rearrangement joins TRBV7-9 to TRBJ1-4, with D unresolved. The germline V and J ends were trimmed by 1 base and 5 bases, with 11 bases remaining between them. Germline V lookup: CDR1 SEHNR, CDR2 FQNEAQ (reference sequence). This CDR3 is 15 amino acids long. The CDR3 DNA reads TGTGCCAGCAGCTTAGGCGGGGATCGCAATGAAAAACTGTTTTTT. This codes for CASSLGGDRNEKLFF. Based on the CDR3 plus reference TRBV7-9 and TRBJ1-4, the full variable domain is DTGVSQNPRHKITKRGQNVTFRCDPISEHNRLYWYRQTLGQGPEFLTYFQNEAQLEKSRLLSDRFSAERPKGSFSTLEIQRTEQGDSAMYLCASSLGGDRNEKLFFGSGTQLSVL.

This clone has just one count. The chain is built from TRBV5-6 and TRBJ2-7; 7 bases line up with TRBD1. J lost 7 bases, V lost 2 bases, and 12 bases had no gene match. The germline V gene has CDR1 SGHDT and CDR2 YYEEEE. The CDR3 runs to 15 residues. CDR3 protein: CASSFYRGSPGEQYF. The CDR3 bases are TGTGCCAGCAGCTTTTACAGGGGCTCCCCCGGGGAGCAGTACTTC. Full variable domain (missing parts from reference TRBV5-6 and TRBJ2-7): DAGVTQSPTHLIKTRGQQVTLRCSPKSGHDTVSWYQQALGQGPQFIFQYYEEEERQRGNFPDRFSGHQFPNYSSELNVNALLLGDSALYLCASSFYRGSPGEQYFGPGTRLTVT.

The CDR3 region is CASSRGGGGFYEQYF. CDR3 DNA: TGTGCCAGCAGCCGGGGGGGAGGCGGGTTCTACGAGCAGTACTTC. J is TRBJ2-7 and V is TRBV14; TRBD2 matches at 7 bases. J was trimmed by 3 bases and V by 4 bases; bases with no gene match: 9. The CDR3 is 15 amino acids. Germline loops: CDR1 SGHDN, CDR2 FVKESK.

The chain employs TRBV27 and TRBJ1-2; 7 nucleotides align to TRBD1. This CDR3 contains 16 residues. CDR1 and CDR2 from the germline V gene are MNHEY and SMNVEV (reference sequence). The V segment lost 4 bases and the J segment 8 bases; nucleotides outside the gene matches: 16. CDR3 nucleotides: TGTGCCAGCAGTTCCCTCGACAAAGGGGGCGGGCAAGGCTACACCTTC. Its translation is CASSSLDKGGGQGYTF.

This rearrangement joins TRBV10-2 to TRBJ2-3; TRBD2 aligns across 11 bases. Trimming cost V 3 bases and J 1 base; bases outside gene matches: 9. Germline CDR1 WSHSY, CDR2 SAAADI. The CDR3 is made up of 18 amino acids. The CDR3 sequence is CASSEPSGGPKGTDTQYF. CDR3 coding DNA: TGCGCCAGCAGTGAACCTAGCGGGGGGCCTAAGGGCACAGATACGCAGTATTTT.

This rearrangement joins TRBV28 to TRBJ1-1; D ambiguous. The CDR3 length is 15 residues. V was shortened by 7 bases and J by 7 bases, with 22 bases between the two germline ends. The germline gives CDR1 MDHEN, CDR2 SYDVKM. This CDR3 reads CASTQPRRTFFEAFF. CDR3 in DNA: TGTGCCAGCACCCAGCCCAGGCGTACGTTCTTTGAAGCTTTCTTT.

This rearrangement joins TRBV2 to TRBJ1-1, with a weak D call TRBD1 (5 bases). The CDR3 has 12 amino acids. V lost 5 bases and J 3 bases, leaving 7 bases between the germline ends. The germline V gene has CDR1 SNHLY and CDR2 FYNNEI. CDR3 sequence reads: CASSRDYTEAFF. As DNA, the CDR3 is TGTGCCAGCAGTAGGGACTACACTGAAGCTTTCTTT.

This chain joins TRBV5-1 and TRBJ2-7; 7 bases line up with TRBD1. CDR3 size: 14 residues. Germline assignment: CDR1 SGHRS and CDR2 YFSETQ. The junction had 5 bases not matched to a gene; V was cut back by 2 bases and J by 3 bases. The CDR3: CASSLTQGSYEQYF. In DNA, the CDR3 is TGCGCCAGCAGCTTAACACAGGGGAGCTACGAGCAGTACTTC.

Only a few counts were recorded for this clone. Here the CDR3 DNA reads TGTGCCTGGAGCGTCGGGACAGGGAACACTGAAGCTTTCTTT. Encoded protein: CAWSVGTGNTEAFF. The V call is TRBV30, the J call TRBJ1-1; 8 bases match TRBD1. Germline-derived CDR1 and CDR2 are GTSNPN and SVGIG (reference sequence). CDR3 size: 14 residues. The J segment lost 1 base and the V segment lost 3 bases, leaving 4 bases of the junction unmatched.

The chain is built from TRBV6-5 and TRBJ2-2; D is perhaps TRBD1 (8 bases). The germline gives CDR1 MNHEY, CDR2 SVGAGI. Trimming took 2 bases from V and 5 from J, leaving 12 bases between them. This CDR3 spans 15 amino acids. The CDR3 protein is CASSYNRGGTGELFF. The DNA of the CDR3 is TGTGCCAGCAGTTACAACAGGGGGGGAACCGGGGAGCTGTTTTTT.

The chain employs TRBV10-3 and TRBJ2-5, with TRBD1 as a possible D gene (6 bases). The CDR3 totals 14 residues. Trimming cost V 0 bases and J 4 bases, with 9 bases left between them. The V gene's germline CDR1 is ENHRY and CDR2 SYGVKD. DNA for the CDR3: TGTGCCATCAGTGAGTCCCAGGGGTCAGAGACCCAGTACTTC. This codes for CAISESQGSETQYF.

This clone showed up just a few times. The chain employs TRBV18 and TRBJ2-1; 11 positions agree with TRBD2. V trimming: 3 bases; J trimming: 13 bases; junction bases outside the gene matches: 11. In germline, CDR1 is KGHSH, CDR2 LQKENI. The CDR3 is 15 residues long. The CDR3 DNA reads TGTGCCAGCTCACCGGATAGCGGGGGGGCCTTTAGCCAGTTCTTC. Its translation is CASSPDSGGAFSQFF.

J is TRBJ2-3 and V is TRBV6-4; 7 bases line up with TRBD2. Germline V gene sequence: CDR1 MRHNA, CDR2 SNTAGT. V lost 3 bases to trimming and J lost 5 bases; unmatched junction nucleotides: 5. The CDR3 length is 14 residues. CDR3 nucleotides: TGTGCCAGCAGTGAACGGGGGGAAGGAGATACGCAGTATTTT. It specifies CASSERGEGDTQYF.

This rearrangement joins TRBV6-5 to TRBJ2-7, with D possibly matching TRBD2 (6 bases). The CDR3 consists of 13 residues. V dropped 6 bases and J dropped 7 bases, with 16 bases sitting between them. Germline V gene lookup returns CDR1 MNHEY and CDR2 SVGAGI. The CDR3 bases are TGTGCCAGCAGCCGCGGGGCATCGGGGGAGCAGTACTTC. Amino acid sequence: CASSRGASGEQYF.

The V and J genes are TRBV18 and TRBJ1-5; TRBD1 agrees at 11 bases. CDR1 and CDR2 (germline): KGHSH, LQKENI. This CDR3 contains 19 residues. Losses at the gene ends were 4 bases for V and 0 bases for J; bases not matched to a gene: 11. The CDR3 bases are TGTGCCAGCTCACGTACCGGACAGGGGGCCACCTATAGCAATCAGCCCCAGCATTTT. Amino acids: CASSRTGQGATYSNQPQHF.

This sequence joins TRBV2 and TRBJ1-1; 7 bases agree with TRBD1. Per germline, CDR1 SNHLY and CDR2 FYNNEI. The junction had 7 bases not matched to a gene; V was cut back by 8 bases and J by 4 bases. This CDR3 comprises 13 residues. This chain's CDR3 is CASAQGQITEAFF. The CDR3 DNA sequence: TGTGCCAGCGCCCAGGGACAGATCACTGAAGCTTTCTTT.

This clone qualifies as large. V and J are TRBV7-2 and TRBJ2-7; 8 nucleotides align to TRBD2. J was trimmed by 4 bases and V by 3 bases; bases with no gene match: 5. In germline, CDR1 is SGHTA, CDR2 FQGNSA. The CDR3 is 14 amino acids. CDR3 in DNA: TGTGCCAGCAGCTTCGGGGGGGCTATATACGAGCAGTACTTC. Translated, it gives CASSFGGAIYEQYF.

This chain uses TRBV10-3 with TRBJ2-5; 7 nucleotides line up with TRBD2. Judging by the DNA end, TRBJ2-7 fits better; the J call may be wrong. CDR3 length equals 14 residues. The V gene's germline CDR1 is ENHRY and CDR2 SYGVKD. This CDR3 is CATSNRGVDYEQYF. The CDR3 coding sequence is TGTGCCACCAGCAACCGGGGGGTCGACTACGAGCAGTACTTC.

This chain connects TRBV19 to TRBJ1-5; D is ambiguous. V shed 6 bases and J shed 2 bases, with 17 bases lying between them. This CDR3 is built from 16 residues. Per the germline V gene, CDR1 is LNHDA and CDR2 is SQIVND (reference sequence). CDR3 residues: CASRTGLLAGNQPQHF. The CDR3 region has the DNA TGTGCCAGTAGGACGGGCCTCCTAGCGGGCAATCAGCCCCAGCATTTT.

The rearrangement uses TRBV7-2 and TRBJ2-1, with TRBD2 matching over 8 bases. The CDR3 spans 18 residues. Germline-derived CDR1 and CDR2 are SGHTA and FQGNSA. V gave up 4 bases and J gave up 0 bases; unmatched junction bases: 11. The CDR3 DNA sequence: TGTGCCAGCAGCTACCCCGTGTGGCGGGGGGCCTCCTACAATGAGCAGTTCTTC. This gives the protein CASSYPVWRGASYNEQFF.

This chain connects TRBV27 to TRBJ1-1; tentatively, D is TRBD1 (5 bases). CDR1 and CDR2 (germline): MNHEY, SMNVEV (reference sequence). CDR3 length: 12 residues. V was pared by 11 bases and J by 3 bases, with 13 bases between. This CDR3 reads CAVRGSYTEAFF. In DNA form, the CDR3 reads TGTGCCGTCCGGGGGAGTTACACTGAAGCTTTCTTT.

The chain is built from TRBV11-3 and TRBJ1-5, with TRBD1 matching 8 bases. The CDR3 spans 15 residues. Germline V CDR1 and CDR2: SGHNT, YENEEA. Losses at the gene ends were 6 bases for V and 2 bases for J; bases not matched to a gene: 6. CDR3 amino acids: CASRTRTGRNQPQHF. CDR3 in DNA: TGTGCCAGCAGGACGAGGACAGGGCGCAATCAGCCCCAGCATTTT.